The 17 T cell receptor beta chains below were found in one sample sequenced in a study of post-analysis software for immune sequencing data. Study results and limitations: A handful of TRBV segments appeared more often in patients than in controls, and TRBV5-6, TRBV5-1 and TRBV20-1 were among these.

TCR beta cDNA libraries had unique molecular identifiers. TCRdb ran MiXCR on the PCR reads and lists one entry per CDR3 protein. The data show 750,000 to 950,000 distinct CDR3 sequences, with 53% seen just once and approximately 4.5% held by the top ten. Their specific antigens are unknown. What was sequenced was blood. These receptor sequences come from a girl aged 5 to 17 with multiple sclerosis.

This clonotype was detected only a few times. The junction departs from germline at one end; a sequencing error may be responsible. DNA for the CDR3: TGTGCCAGCAGCTTAGAGACTAGCGGAACCTACGAGCAGTACTTC. Encoded protein: CASSLETSGTYEQYF. The chain recombines TRBV5-1 with TRBJ2-7; TRBD2 aligns across 9 bases. Germline lookup yields CDR1 SGHRS and CDR2 YFSETQ. CDR3 size: 15 residues.

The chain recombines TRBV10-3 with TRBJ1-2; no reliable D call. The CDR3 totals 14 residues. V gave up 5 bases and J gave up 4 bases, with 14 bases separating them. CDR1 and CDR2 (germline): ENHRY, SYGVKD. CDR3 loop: CAISNTDGAYGYTF. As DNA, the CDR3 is TGTGCCATCAGTAATACGGACGGAGCCTATGGCTACACCTTC.

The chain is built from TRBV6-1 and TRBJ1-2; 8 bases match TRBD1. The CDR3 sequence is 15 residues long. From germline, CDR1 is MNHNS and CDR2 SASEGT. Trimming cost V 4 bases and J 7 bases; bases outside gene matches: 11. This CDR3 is CASSAGDRSSCGYTF. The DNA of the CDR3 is TGTGCCAGCAGTGCGGGGGACAGGTCAAGCTGTGGCTACACCTTC.

Here the CDR3 DNA reads TGTGCCAGCAGCTTCCTCTCTGGCGGGGGGGCCGATGAGCAGTTCTTC. Its translation is CASSFLSGGGADEQFF. The chain joins TRBV7-2 to TRBJ2-1, with 9 bases matching TRBD2. Germline values: CDR1 SGHTA, CDR2 FQGNSA. J lost 8 bases, V lost 3 bases, and 11 bases had no gene match. The CDR3 extends over 16 amino acids.

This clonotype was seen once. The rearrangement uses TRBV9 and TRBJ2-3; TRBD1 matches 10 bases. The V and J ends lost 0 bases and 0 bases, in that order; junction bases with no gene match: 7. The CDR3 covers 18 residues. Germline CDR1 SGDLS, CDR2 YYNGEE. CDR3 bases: TGTGCCAGCAGCGTAGTTCCCGTGGGACAGGGGAGCACAGATACGCAGTATTTT. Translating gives CASSVVPVGQGSTDTQYF.

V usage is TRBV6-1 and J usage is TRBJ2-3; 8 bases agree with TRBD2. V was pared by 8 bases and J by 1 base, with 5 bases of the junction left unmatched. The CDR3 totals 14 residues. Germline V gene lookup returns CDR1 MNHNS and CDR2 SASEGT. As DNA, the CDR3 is TGTGCCAGCGACAGCGGGAGCGGCACAGATACGCAGTATTTT. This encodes CASDSGSGTDTQYF.

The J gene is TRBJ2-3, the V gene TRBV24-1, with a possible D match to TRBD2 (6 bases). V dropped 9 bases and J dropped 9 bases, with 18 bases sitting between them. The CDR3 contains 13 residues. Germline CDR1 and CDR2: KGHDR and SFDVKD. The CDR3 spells CATGGRTGETQYF. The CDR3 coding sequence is TGTGCCACCGGGGGGAGGACGGGAGAAACGCAGTATTTT.

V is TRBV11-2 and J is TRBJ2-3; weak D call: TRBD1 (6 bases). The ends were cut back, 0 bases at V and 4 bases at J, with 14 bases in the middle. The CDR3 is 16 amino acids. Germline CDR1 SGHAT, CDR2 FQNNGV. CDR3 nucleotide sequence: TGTGCCAGCAGCTTAGATTGGACAGATCCCGCAGATACGCAGTATTTT. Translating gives CASSLDWTDPADTQYF.

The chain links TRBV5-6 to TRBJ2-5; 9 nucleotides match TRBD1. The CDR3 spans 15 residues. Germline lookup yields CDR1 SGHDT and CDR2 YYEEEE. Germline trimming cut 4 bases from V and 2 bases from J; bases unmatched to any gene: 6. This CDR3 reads CASSPGGQGQETQYF. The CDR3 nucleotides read TGTGCCAGCAGCCCGGGCGGACAGGGGCAAGAGACCCAGTACTTC.

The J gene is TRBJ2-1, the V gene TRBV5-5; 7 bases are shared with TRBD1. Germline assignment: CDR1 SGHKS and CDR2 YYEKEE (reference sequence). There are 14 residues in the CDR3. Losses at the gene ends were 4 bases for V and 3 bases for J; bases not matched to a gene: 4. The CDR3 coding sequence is TGTGCCAGCAGCGGACAGGAGGTCTACAATGAGCAGTTCTTC. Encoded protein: CASSGQEVYNEQFF. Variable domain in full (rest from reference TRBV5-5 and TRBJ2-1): DAGVTQSPTHLIKTRGQQVTLRCSPISGHKSVSWYQQVLGQGPQFIFQYYEKEERGRGNFPDRFSARQFPNYSSELNVNALLLGDSALYLCASSGQEVYNEQFFGPGTRLTVL.

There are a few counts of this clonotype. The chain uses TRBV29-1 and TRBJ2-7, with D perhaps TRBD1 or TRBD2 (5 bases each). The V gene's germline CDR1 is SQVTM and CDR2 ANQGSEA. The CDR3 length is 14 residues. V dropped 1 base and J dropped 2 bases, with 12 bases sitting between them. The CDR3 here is CSVEGDEPPYEQYF. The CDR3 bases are TGCAGCGTTGAAGGGGACGAGCCCCCCTACGAGCAGTACTTC.

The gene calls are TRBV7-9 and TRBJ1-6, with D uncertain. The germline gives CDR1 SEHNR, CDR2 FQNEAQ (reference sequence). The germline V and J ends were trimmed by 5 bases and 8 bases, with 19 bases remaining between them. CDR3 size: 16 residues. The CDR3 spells CASSPAYRREYSPLHF. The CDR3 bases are TGTGCCAGCAGCCCGGCGTATCGGCGGGAGTATTCACCCCTCCACTTT.

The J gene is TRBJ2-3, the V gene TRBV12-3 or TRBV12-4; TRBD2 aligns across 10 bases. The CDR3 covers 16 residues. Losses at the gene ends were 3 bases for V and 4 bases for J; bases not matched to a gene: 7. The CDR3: CASSFLLAGVSDTQYF. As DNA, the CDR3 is TGTGCCAGCAGTTTCCTTCTAGCGGGGGTTTCAGATACGCAGTATTTT.

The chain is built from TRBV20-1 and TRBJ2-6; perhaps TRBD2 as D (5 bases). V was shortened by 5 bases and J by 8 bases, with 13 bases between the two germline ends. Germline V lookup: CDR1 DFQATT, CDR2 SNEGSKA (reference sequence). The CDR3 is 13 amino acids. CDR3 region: CSAEPDGTNVLTF. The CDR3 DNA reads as TGCAGTGCTGAACCGGACGGGACCAACGTCCTGACTTTC.

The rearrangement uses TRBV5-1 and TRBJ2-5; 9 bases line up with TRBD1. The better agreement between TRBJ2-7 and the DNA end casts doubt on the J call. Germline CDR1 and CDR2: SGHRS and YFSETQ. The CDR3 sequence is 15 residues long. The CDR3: CASSPRGTGMDEQYF. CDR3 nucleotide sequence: TGCGCCAGCAGCCCTAGAGGGACAGGGATGGACGAGCAGTACTTC.

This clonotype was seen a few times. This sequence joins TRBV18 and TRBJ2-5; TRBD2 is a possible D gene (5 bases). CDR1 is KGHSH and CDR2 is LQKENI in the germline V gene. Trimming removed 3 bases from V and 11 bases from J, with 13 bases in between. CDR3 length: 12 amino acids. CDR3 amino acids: CASSPGETEQYF. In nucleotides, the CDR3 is TGTGCCAGCTCACCTGGGGAGACTGAGCAGTACTTC.

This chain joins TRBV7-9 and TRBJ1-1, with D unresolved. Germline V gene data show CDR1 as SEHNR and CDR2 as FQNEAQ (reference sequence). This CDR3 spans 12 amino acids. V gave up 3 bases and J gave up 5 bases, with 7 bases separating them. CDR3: CASSFLGTEAFF. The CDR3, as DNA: TGTGCCAGCAGCTTTTTAGGGACTGAAGCTTTCTTT.